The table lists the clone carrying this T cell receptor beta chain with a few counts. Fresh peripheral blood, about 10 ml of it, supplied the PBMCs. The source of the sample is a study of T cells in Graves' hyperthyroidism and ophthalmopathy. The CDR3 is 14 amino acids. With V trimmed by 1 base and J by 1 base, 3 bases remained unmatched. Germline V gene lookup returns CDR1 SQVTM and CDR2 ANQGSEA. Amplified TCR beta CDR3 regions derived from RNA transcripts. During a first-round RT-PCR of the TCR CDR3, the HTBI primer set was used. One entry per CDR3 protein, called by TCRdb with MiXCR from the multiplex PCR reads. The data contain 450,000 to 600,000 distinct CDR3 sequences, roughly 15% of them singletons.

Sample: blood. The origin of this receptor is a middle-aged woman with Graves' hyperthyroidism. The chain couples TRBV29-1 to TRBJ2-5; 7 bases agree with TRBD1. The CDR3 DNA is TGCAGCGTTGAAGGGGGACAGTCCCAAGAGACCCAGTACTTC. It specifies CSVEGGQSQETQYF.